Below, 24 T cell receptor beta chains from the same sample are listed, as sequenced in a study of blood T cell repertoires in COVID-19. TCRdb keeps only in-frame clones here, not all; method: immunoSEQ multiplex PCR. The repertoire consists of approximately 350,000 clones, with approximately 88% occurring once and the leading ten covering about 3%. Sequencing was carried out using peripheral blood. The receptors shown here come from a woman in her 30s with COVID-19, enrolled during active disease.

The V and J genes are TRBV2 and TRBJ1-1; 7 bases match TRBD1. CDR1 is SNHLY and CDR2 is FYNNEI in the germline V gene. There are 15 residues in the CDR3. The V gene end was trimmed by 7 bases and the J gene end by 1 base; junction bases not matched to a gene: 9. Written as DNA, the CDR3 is TGTGCCAGCAACTATATGGGACAGCCGAACACTGAAGCTTTCTTT. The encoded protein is CASNYMGQPNTEAFF.

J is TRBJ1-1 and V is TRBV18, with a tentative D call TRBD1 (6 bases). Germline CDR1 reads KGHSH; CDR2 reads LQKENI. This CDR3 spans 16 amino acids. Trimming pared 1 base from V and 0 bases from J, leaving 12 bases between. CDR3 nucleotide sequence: TGTGCCAGCTCACCACTACTCAGGGGCATGAACACTGAAGCTTTCTTT. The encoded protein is CASSPLLRGMNTEAFF.

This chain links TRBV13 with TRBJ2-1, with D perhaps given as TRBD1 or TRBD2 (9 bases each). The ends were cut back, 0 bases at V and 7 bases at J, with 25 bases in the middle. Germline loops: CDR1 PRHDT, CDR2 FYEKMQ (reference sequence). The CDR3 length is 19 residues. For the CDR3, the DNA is TGTGCCAGCAGCTTAGGGGAGGGACAGGGTGCGCTAGCGGGAAATGAGCAGTTCTTC. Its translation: CASSLGEGQGALAGNEQFF.

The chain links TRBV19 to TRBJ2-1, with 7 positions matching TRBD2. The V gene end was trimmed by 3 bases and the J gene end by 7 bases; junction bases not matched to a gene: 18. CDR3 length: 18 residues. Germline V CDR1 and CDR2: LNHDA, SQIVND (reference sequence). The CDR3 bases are TGTGCCAGTAGTATGTATGTCGTAGCGGGCCGCTTTCCGAATGAGCAGTTCTTC. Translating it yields CASSMYVVAGRFPNEQFF.

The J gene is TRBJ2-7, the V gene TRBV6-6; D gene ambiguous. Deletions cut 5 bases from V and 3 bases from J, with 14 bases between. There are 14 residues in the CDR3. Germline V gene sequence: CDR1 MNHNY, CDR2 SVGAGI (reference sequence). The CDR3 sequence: CASSPIGVGYEQYV. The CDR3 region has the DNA TGTGCCAGCAGTCCTATCGGAGTTGGCTACGAGCAGTACGTC.

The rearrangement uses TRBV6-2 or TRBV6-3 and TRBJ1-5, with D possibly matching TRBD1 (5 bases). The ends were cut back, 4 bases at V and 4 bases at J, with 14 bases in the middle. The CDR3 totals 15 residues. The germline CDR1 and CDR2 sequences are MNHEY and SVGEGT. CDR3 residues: CASSSSTEMNQPQHF. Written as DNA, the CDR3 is TGTGCCAGCAGTTCGTCGACAGAAATGAATCAGCCCCAGCATTTT.

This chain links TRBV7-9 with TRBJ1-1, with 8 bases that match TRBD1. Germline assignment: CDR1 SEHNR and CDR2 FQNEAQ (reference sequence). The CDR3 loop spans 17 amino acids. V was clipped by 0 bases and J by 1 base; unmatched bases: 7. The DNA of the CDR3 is TGTGCCAGCAGCTTAGCCCCCGGGACAGGAAGGAACACTGAAGCTTTCTTT. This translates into CASSLAPGTGRNTEAFF.

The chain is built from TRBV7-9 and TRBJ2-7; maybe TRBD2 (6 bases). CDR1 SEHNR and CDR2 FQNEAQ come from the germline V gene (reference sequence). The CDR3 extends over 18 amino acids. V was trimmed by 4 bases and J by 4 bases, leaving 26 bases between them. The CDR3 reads CASSSPGGGDPEAYEQYF. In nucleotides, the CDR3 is TGTGCCAGCAGCTCCCCCGGTGGAGGGGACCCAGAAGCTTACGAGCAGTACTTC.

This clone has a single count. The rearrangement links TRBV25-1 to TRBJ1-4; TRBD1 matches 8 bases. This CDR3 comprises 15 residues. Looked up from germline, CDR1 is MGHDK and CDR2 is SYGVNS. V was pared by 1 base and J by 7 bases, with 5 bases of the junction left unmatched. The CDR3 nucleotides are TGTGCCAGCAGTGAATTCGCAGGGGGCCTTGAAAAACTGTTTTTT. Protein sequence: CASSEFAGGLEKLFF.

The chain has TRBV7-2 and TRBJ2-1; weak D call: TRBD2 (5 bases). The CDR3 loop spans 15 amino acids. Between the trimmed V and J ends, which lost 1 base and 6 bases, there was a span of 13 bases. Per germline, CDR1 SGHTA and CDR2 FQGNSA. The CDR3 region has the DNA TGTGCCAGCAGCTTAGGTGATAGCGCAGCCAATGAGCAGTTCTTC. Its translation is CASSLGDSAANEQFF.

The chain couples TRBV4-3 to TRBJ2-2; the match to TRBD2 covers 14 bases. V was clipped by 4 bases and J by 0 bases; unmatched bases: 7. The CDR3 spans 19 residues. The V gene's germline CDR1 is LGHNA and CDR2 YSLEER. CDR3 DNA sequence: TGCGCCAGCAGCCGTTACCCGGGACTAGCGGGGGCGAACACCGGGGAGCTGTTTTTT. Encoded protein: CASSRYPGLAGANTGELFF.

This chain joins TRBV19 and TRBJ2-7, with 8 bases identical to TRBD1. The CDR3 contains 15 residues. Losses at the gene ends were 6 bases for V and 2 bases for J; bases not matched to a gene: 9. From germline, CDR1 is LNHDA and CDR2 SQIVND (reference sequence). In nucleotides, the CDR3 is TGTGCCAGTAGCACAGGGGGACAGGCGACCTACGAGCAGTACTTC. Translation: CASSTGGQATYEQYF.

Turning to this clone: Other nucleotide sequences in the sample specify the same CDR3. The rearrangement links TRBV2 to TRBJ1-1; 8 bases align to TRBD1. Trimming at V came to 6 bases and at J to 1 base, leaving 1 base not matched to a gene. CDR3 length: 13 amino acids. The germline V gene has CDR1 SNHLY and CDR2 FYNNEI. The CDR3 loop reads CASSGQGNTEAFF. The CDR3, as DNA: TGTGCCAGCAGCGGACAGGGGAACACTGAAGCTTTCTTT.

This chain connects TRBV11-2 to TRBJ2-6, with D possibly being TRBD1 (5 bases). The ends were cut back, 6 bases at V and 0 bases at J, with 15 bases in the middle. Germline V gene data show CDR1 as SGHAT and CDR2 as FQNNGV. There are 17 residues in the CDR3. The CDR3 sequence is CASRSDSWGSGANVLTF. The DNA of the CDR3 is TGTGCCAGCAGATCTGACAGTTGGGGCTCTGGGGCCAACGTCCTGACTTTC. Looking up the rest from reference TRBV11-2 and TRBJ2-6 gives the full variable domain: EAGVAQSPRYKIIEKRQSVAFWCNPISGHATLYWYQQILGQGPKLLIQFQNNGVVDDSQLPKDRFSAERLKGVDSTLKIQPAKLEDSAVYLCASRSDSWGSGANVLTFGAGSRLTVL.

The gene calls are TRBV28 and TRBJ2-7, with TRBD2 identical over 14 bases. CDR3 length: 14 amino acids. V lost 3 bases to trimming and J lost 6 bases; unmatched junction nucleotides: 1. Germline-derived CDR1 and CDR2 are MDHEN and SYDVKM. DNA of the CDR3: TGTGCCAGCAGTTTGGGACTAGCGGGAGTCGAGCAGTACGTC. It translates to CASSLGLAGVEQYV.

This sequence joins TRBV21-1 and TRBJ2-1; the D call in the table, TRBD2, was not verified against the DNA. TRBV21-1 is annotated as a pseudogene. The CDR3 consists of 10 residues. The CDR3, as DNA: TGTGCCAGCAGGGGGGGAGAGCAGTTCTTC. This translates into CASRGGEQFF.

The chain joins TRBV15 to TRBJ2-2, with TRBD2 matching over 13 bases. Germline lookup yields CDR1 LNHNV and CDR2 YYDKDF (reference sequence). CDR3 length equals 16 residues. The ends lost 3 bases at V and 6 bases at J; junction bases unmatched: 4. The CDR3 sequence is CATSRGGLAGAGELFF. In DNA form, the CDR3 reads TGTGCCACCAGCAGGGGAGGACTAGCGGGGGCCGGGGAGCTGTTTTTT.

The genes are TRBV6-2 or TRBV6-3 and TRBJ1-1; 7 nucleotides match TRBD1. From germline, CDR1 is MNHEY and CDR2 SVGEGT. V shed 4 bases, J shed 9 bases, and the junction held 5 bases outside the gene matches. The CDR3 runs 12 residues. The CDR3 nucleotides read TGTGCCAGCAGTTTGATAGGGGGCAAAGCTTTCTTT. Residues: CASSLIGGKAFF.

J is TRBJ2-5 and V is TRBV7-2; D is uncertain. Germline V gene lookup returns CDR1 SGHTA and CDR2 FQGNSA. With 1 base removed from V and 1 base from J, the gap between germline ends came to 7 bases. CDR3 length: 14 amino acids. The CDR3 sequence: CASSLVSSQETQYF. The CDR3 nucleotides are TGTGCCAGCAGCTTAGTGTCCAGCCAAGAGACCCAGTACTTC.

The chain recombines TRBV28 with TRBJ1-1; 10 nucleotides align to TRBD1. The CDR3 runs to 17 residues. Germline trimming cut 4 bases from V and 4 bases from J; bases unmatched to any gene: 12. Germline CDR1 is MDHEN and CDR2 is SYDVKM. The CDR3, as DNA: TGTGCCAGCAGTTCACTGACAGGGGGCGCCCGGAGCACTGAAGCTTTCTTT. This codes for CASSSLTGGARSTEAFF.

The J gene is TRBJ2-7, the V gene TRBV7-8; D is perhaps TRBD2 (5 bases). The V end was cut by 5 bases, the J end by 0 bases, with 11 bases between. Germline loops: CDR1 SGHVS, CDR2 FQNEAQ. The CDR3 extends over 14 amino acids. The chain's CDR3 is CASSERPSSYEQYF. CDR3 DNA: TGTGCCAGCAGCGAGCGGCCAAGCTCCTACGAGCAGTACTTC. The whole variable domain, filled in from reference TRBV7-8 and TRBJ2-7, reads GAGVSQSPRYKVAKRGQDVALRCDPISGHVSLFWYQQALGQGPEFLTYFQNEAQLDKSGLPSDRFFAERPEGSVSTLKIQRTQQEDSAVYLCASSERPSSYEQYFGPGTRLTVT.

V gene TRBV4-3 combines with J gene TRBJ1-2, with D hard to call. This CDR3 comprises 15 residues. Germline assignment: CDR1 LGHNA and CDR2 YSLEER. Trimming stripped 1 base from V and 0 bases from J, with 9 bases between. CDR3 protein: CASSQGMAANYGYTF. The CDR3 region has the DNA TGCGCCAGCAGCCAAGGAATGGCCGCTAACTATGGCTACACCTTC.

This chain's CDR3 is CASSLTLPGGSGELFF. CDR3 coding DNA: TGTGCCAGCAGTCTTACTCTTCCAGGGGGTTCCGGGGAGCTGTTTTTT. The V call is TRBV6-2 or TRBV6-3, the J call TRBJ2-2; 7 nucleotides match TRBD1. CDR3 length equals 16 residues. The ends lost 5 bases at V and 6 bases at J; junction bases unmatched: 12. Looked up from germline, CDR1 is MNHEY and CDR2 is SVGEGT.

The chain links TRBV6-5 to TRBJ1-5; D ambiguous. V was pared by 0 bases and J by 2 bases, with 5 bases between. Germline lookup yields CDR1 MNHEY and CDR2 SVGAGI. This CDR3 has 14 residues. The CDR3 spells CASSYSRGNQPQHF. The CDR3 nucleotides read TGTGCCAGCAGTTACTCGAGGGGCAATCAGCCCCAGCATTTT.